Listed below are T cell receptor beta chains from one sample, sequenced in a study of cytomegalovirus exposure and HLA in healthy donors. Clones were sequenced by immunoSEQ multiplex PCR, and TCRdb holds only the in-frame ones, with some missing. The table has around 150,000 clones, roughly 80% seen once. Sequencing was done on a sample of PBMCs. Receptors originate from a female donor in good health and CMV-seronegative. Each CDR3 is given without its conserved first and last residue. Each record gives: D gene, V gene, CDR3 protein. The D gene is left open where the match is weak.

d_gene: TRBD1
v_gene: TRBV10-3
CDR3aa: AISGQGQEIQY

d_gene: TRBD1
v_gene: TRBV19
CDR3aa: ASSSGQHNSPLH

d_gene: NA
v_gene: TRBV11-3
CDR3aa: ASSLGRGWNTEAF

d_gene: NA
v_gene: TRBV6-1
CDR3aa: ASSLGPQETQY

d_gene: NA
v_gene: TRBV11-2
CDR3aa: ASTSPPLRGAQETQY

d_gene: NA
v_gene: TRBV30
CDR3aa: AWSGGPEGYT

d_gene: NA
v_gene: TRBV9
CDR3aa: ASSPRVPSTDTQY

d_gene: TRBD2
v_gene: TRBV5-1
CDR3aa: ASSLAVAGVDEQY

d_gene: TRBD1
v_gene: TRBV19
CDR3aa: ASRLWTGEGQPQH

d_gene: TRBD2
v_gene: TRBV4-2
CDR3aa: ASSLSSGRAQETQY

d_gene: TRBD1
v_gene: TRBV6-5
CDR3aa: ASSLNRDRANIQY

d_gene: TRBD1
v_gene: TRBV4-1
CDR3aa: ASRGGTGYNEQF

d_gene: TRBD1
v_gene: TRBV27
CDR3aa: ASSFLNRGNEKLF

d_gene: NA
v_gene: TRBV7-3
CDR3aa: ASSLEAGNSPLH

d_gene: TRBD1
v_gene: TRBV2
CDR3aa: ASSRDREQPQH

d_gene: NA
v_gene: TRBV6-5
CDR3aa: ASWAGGGYGEQF

d_gene: TRBD1
v_gene: TRBV5-1
CDR3aa: ASSWGTDGQPQH

d_gene: TRBD1
v_gene: TRBV19
CDR3aa: ASSKKTGDEQF

d_gene: TRBD1
v_gene: TRBV18
CDR3aa: ASSLTSGTGIEAF

d_gene: NA
v_gene: TRBV9
CDR3aa: ASSPYRGGDTQY

d_gene: NA
v_gene: TRBV7-9
CDR3aa: ASRPLKGSYEQY

d_gene: NA
v_gene: TRBV30
CDR3aa: AWKVGGAYGYT

d_gene: TRBD2
v_gene: TRBV11-2
CDR3aa: ASSSGGGSSYNEQF